One and the same sample provided the 30 T cell receptor beta chains below, sequenced in a study of blood T cell repertoires in COVID-19. Sequencing was performed with immunoSEQ multiplex PCR; in TCRdb, only in-frame clones are kept and a portion is missing. The sample lists over 120,000 clones; over 75% were seen once. The sample taken for sequencing was peripheral blood. Every receptor here comes from a human donor in a cohort sampled during active COVID-19.

In its sample, this clone was seen a few times. The CDR3 spells CASRGPREEQYF. CDR3 nucleotide sequence: TGTGCCAGCAGAGGGCCCCGGGAGGAGCAGTACTTC. J is TRBJ2-7 and V is TRBV6-5, with D possibly being TRBD2 (6 bases). The germline V gene has CDR1 MNHEY and CDR2 SVGAGI. This CDR3 has 12 residues. V gave up 6 bases and J gave up 7 bases, with 13 bases separating them.

The chain joins TRBV6-2 or TRBV6-3 to TRBJ2-7; D uncertain. Germline values: CDR1 MNHEY, CDR2 SVGEGT. V lost 3 bases and J lost 2, with 11 bases in between. The CDR3 loop spans 14 amino acids. CDR3 sequence (DNA): TGTGCCAGCAGTTATAGGAGAACTCCCTACGAGCAGTACTTC. This gives the protein CASSYRRTPYEQYF.

In nucleotides, the CDR3 is TGTGCCAGCAGTACCACGGGACAGGGCAGCAATCAGCCCCAGCATTTT. It codes for CASSTTGQGSNQPQHF. The V and J genes are TRBV28 and TRBJ1-5; 9 nucleotides match TRBD1. Germline V gives CDR1 MDHEN, CDR2 SYDVKM. Trimming took 5 bases from V and 1 from J; bases not matched to a gene: 6. The CDR3 totals 16 residues.

The chain employs TRBV2 and TRBJ1-6, with a weak D call TRBD1 (6 bases). There are 16 residues in the CDR3. The V gene's germline CDR1 is SNHLY and CDR2 FYNNEI. Trimming pared 3 bases from V and 7 bases from J, leaving 16 bases between. CDR3 region: CASSDRTPGQNSPLHF. In nucleotides, the CDR3 is TGTGCCAGCAGTGATCGGACTCCGGGACAAAATTCACCCCTCCACTTT.

The chain employs TRBV3-1 (or the pseudogene TRBV3-2) and TRBJ1-6; maybe TRBD1 (5 bases). This CDR3 spans 15 amino acids. The ends were cut back, 1 base at V and 9 bases at J, with 13 bases in the middle. Germline V gives CDR1 LGHDT, CDR2 YNNKEL (reference sequence). The CDR3 loop reads CASSQGQLLGSPLHF. The CDR3 region has the DNA TGTGCCAGCAGCCAAGGACAGCTCCTCGGTTCACCCCTCCACTTT.

This sequence joins TRBV6-2 or TRBV6-3 and TRBJ1-5, with 9 bases fitting TRBD1. The germline CDR1 and CDR2 sequences are MNHEY and SVGEGT. V lost 6 bases and J lost 4; bases outside the gene matches: 16. CDR3 size: 18 residues. CDR3 sequence: CASSPGVAGQGRNQPQHF. The CDR3 DNA sequence: TGTGCCAGCAGCCCGGGGGTAGCCGGACAGGGGCGAAATCAGCCCCAGCATTTT.

The rearrangement uses TRBV5-1 and TRBJ2-3; the match to TRBD1 covers 7 bases. V lost 0 bases and J lost 9; bases outside the gene matches: 7. This CDR3 contains 14 residues. CDR1 SGHRS and CDR2 YFSETQ come from the germline V gene. The CDR3 DNA sequence: TGCGCCAGCAGCTTGGGACAGGGCTTAGGAACGCAGTATTTT. Protein: CASSLGQGLGTQYF.

V usage is TRBV18 and J usage is TRBJ2-4, with D possibly TRBD2 on 6 matching bases. The V end lost 6 bases, the J end lost 9 bases, and 18 bases lay between the germline ends. Per the germline V gene, CDR1 is KGHSH and CDR2 is LQKENI. CDR3 length: 14 residues. Here the CDR3 reads CASSLREMGGIQYF. DNA of the CDR3: TGTGCCAGCTCCCTCCGGGAAATGGGGGGCATTCAGTACTTC.

This chain links TRBV4-3 with TRBJ2-5; D is possibly TRBD2 (6 bases). CDR1 and CDR2 (germline): LGHNA, YSLEER. Trimming stripped 0 bases from V and 8 bases from J, with 13 bases between. The CDR3 is 14 residues long. The CDR3 loop reads CASSQDTSRATQYF. The CDR3 DNA reads TGCGCCAGCAGCCAAGATACTAGCCGAGCTACCCAGTACTTC.

The chain uses TRBV5-1 and TRBJ2-7, with a tentative D call TRBD1 (6 bases). CDR3 size: 15 residues. Trimming left V 5 bases short and J 6 bases short, with 21 bases between. Per the germline V gene, CDR1 is SGHRS and CDR2 is YFSETQ. The CDR3 DNA reads as TGCGCCAGCAGGAGAACGACAGGATCGGGGTCCGAGCAGTACTTC. Protein product: CASRRTTGSGSEQYF.

The rearrangement links TRBV6-4 to TRBJ1-5, with D perhaps matching TRBD1 (5 bases). The germline V gene has CDR1 MRHNA and CDR2 SNTAGT. The CDR3 runs to 16 residues. The V gene lost 4 bases and the J gene lost 1 base, with 14 bases spanning the gap. This CDR3 reads CASSVPDRGSNQPQHF. Written as DNA, the CDR3 is TGTGCCAGCAGTGTTCCGGACCGGGGGAGCAATCAGCCCCAGCATTTT.

The chain uses TRBV11-1 and TRBJ1-2, with TRBD1 identical over 10 bases. Germline V gives CDR1 SGHAT, CDR2 FQDESV (reference sequence). CDR3 length equals 14 residues. V was pared by 5 bases and J by 1 base, with 1 base of the junction left unmatched. In nucleotides, the CDR3 is TGTGCCAGCAGCCGGGACAGGGGTAACTATGGCTACACCTTC. This translates into CASSRDRGNYGYTF.

With respect to this clone: Likely a read error: the CDR3 ends without its conserved phenylalanine or tryptophan. The DNA is left out, because the CDR3 cannot be placed on it with certainty; the CDR3 is given as TCRdb lists it. The genes are TRBV7-6 and TRBJ1-2; TRBD1 is the table's D call and was not checked against the DNA. The CDR3 sequence runs 11 residues, both termini included. CDR1 is SGHVS and CDR2 is FNYEAQ in the germline V gene. CDR3 amino acids: CASSSTGPSAL.

In its sample, this clone was seen once. The chain links TRBV7-2 to TRBJ1-6; 9 bases fit TRBD1. The CDR3 totals 15 residues. Germline values: CDR1 SGHTA, CDR2 FQGNSA. J lost 7 bases, V lost 1 base, and 2 bases had no gene match. For the CDR3, the DNA is TGTGCCAGCAGCTTAGAGGGACAGGGAAATTCACCCCTCCACTTT. The encoded protein is CASSLEGQGNSPLHF. Full variable domain (missing parts from reference TRBV7-2 and TRBJ1-6): GAGVSQSPSNKVTEKGKDVELRCDPISGHTALYWYRQSLGQGLEFLIYFQGNSAPDKSGLPSDRFSAERTGGSVSTLTIQRTQQEDSAVYLCASSLEGQGNSPLHFGNGTRLTVT.

This sequence joins TRBV11-2 and TRBJ2-1; TRBD1 might be the D (5 bases). CDR3 length: 14 residues. CDR1 and CDR2 from the germline V gene are SGHAT and FQNNGV. Trimming took 5 bases from V and 7 from J, leaving 15 bases between them. DNA of the CDR3: TGTGCCAGCAGCAACCTCAGGGTTGAGAATGAGCAGTTCTTC. Its translation is CASSNLRVENEQFF.

This clone was counted only a few times. The chain carries TRBV9 and TRBJ2-1, with a possible D match to TRBD2 (6 bases). Germline V lookup: CDR1 SGDLS, CDR2 YYNGEE. V was cut by 4 bases and J by 4 bases, with 15 bases left in between. The CDR3 totals 15 residues. CDR3: CASSPRDFVYNEQFF. CDR3 DNA sequence: TGTGCCAGCAGCCCCCGGGACTTCGTATACAATGAGCAGTTCTTC.

This chain connects TRBV5-5 to TRBJ2-3, with D perhaps matching TRBD2 (5 bases). V lost 8 bases and J 5 bases, leaving 12 bases between the germline ends. Germline V gives CDR1 SGHKS, CDR2 YYEKEE (reference sequence). The CDR3 covers 12 residues. The CDR3: CASKPAGDTQYF. CDR3 sequence (DNA): TGTGCCAGTAAACCTGCGGGAGATACGCAGTATTTT.

J is TRBJ2-7 and V is TRBV29-1, with 9 nucleotides matching TRBD1. The CDR3 is 14 amino acids. V shed 8 bases and J 3 bases; nucleotides not matched to a gene: 11. Germline lookup yields CDR1 SQVTM and CDR2 ANQGSEA. CDR3 protein: CSRILGQGFYEQYF. In DNA form, the CDR3 reads TGCAGCCGTATTTTGGGACAGGGATTCTACGAGCAGTACTTC.

This chain connects TRBV5-6 to TRBJ2-2, with 8 nucleotides matching TRBD2. This CDR3 has 16 residues. Germline V gene sequence: CDR1 SGHDT, CDR2 YYEEEE. The trim removed 3 bases at V and 3 bases at J, leaving 7 bases unmatched. The CDR3 region has the DNA TGTGCCAGCAGCTCGTTGGGGACTAGTTACACCGGGGAGCTGTTTTTT. This codes for CASSSLGTSYTGELFF.

The chain couples TRBV19 to TRBJ1-6; 11 bases line up with TRBD1. V dropped 7 bases and J dropped 11; count of bases not matched to a gene: 4. This CDR3 region has 13 residues. Germline values: CDR1 LNHDA, CDR2 SQIVND (reference sequence). The CDR3 sequence: CASNPGQGAPLHF. CDR3 bases: TGTGCCAGTAATCCGGGACAGGGGGCACCCCTCCACTTT.

In nucleotides, the CDR3 is TGTGCCAGCAGCGTCGGACTAGCGGGAGGTCAGTACCAAGAGACCCAGTACTTC. It is translated as CASSVGLAGGQYQETQYF. The chain links TRBV9 to TRBJ2-5; 14 bases are a match to TRBD2. Germline CDR1 is SGDLS and CDR2 is YYNGEE. Trimming cost V 2 bases and J 0 bases; bases outside gene matches: 6. The CDR3 totals 18 residues. Full variable domain (rest looked up from reference TRBV9 and TRBJ2-5): DSGVTQTPKHLITATGQRVTLRCSPRSGDLSVYWYQQSLDQGLQFLIQYYNGEERAKGNILERFSAQQFPDLHSELNLSSLELGDSALYFCASSVGLAGGQYQETQYFGPGTRLLVL.

The chain is built from TRBV7-3 and TRBJ2-1, with TRBD2 matching 8 bases. The V and J ends lost 5 bases and 2 bases, in that order; junction bases with no gene match: 8. Germline V gives CDR1 SGHTA, CDR2 FQGTGA. This CDR3 spans 16 amino acids. The CDR3 loop reads CASSPRLALTYNEQFF. The CDR3 coding sequence is TGTGCCAGCAGCCCACGACTAGCGCTAACCTACAATGAGCAGTTCTTC. Complete variable domain (other parts from reference TRBV7-3 and TRBJ2-1): GAGVSQTPSNKVTEKGKYVELRCDPISGHTALYWYRQSLGQGPEFLIYFQGTGAADDSGLPNDRFFAVRPEGSVSTLKIQRTERGDSAVYLCASSPRLALTYNEQFFGPGTRLTVL.

Remarks on this clone: The same CDR3 can be traced to other DNA sequences in this sample. The chain combines TRBV19 with TRBJ2-1; 10 nucleotides align to TRBD2. The germline V gene has CDR1 LNHDA and CDR2 SQIVND (reference sequence). J was trimmed by 0 bases and V by 9 bases; bases with no gene match: 2. The CDR3 runs 14 residues. For the CDR3, the DNA is TGTGCCAGCAAGCGGGGGGGCTCCTACAATGAGCAGTTCTTC. The encoded protein is CASKRGGSYNEQFF.

The chain couples TRBV5-1 to TRBJ1-1, with D tentatively TRBD1 (6 bases). Trimming removed 1 base at V and 3 bases at J, with 7 bases between. The CDR3 is made up of 13 amino acids. Germline CDR1 is SGHRS and CDR2 is YFSETQ. In DNA form, the CDR3 reads TGCGCCAGCAGCTTGTCAGGGGACACTGAAGCTTTCTTT. Amino acids: CASSLSGDTEAFF.

The CDR3 loop is CASSGGARAGGETQYF. The CDR3 DNA follows: TGTGCCAGCAGCGGAGGGGCCAGAGCCGGAGGAGAGACCCAGTACTTC. V gene TRBV7-2 combines with J gene TRBJ2-5; weak D call: TRBD2 (6 bases). Germline CDR1 and CDR2: SGHTA and FQGNSA. Trimming removed 5 bases at V and 4 bases at J, with 20 bases between. The CDR3 has 16 residues.

The chain combines TRBV29-1 with TRBJ2-5; D unclear. CDR1 SQVTM and CDR2 ANQGSEA come from the germline V gene. The CDR3 covers 13 residues. V was trimmed by 3 bases and J by 10 bases, leaving 18 bases between them. The chain's CDR3 is CSVEDPRQRDQYF. The CDR3 coding sequence is TGCAGCGTTGAGGATCCCCGGCAGCGCGACCAGTACTTC.

The chain recombines TRBV15 with TRBJ2-6; 7 bases align to TRBD1. This CDR3 is built from 19 residues. Trimming removed 1 base from V and 1 base from J; junction bases left unmatched: 10. CDR1 is LNHNV, CDR2 YYDKDF, per germline (reference sequence). The CDR3 coding sequence is TGTGCCACCAGCAGAGCGGTCCGGGACAGAGTTTCTGGGGCCAACGTCCTGACTTTC. Translation gives CATSRAVRDRVSGANVLTF.

The rearrangement joins TRBV6-2 or TRBV6-3 to TRBJ2-7, with TRBD2 matching over 9 bases. V trimming: 0 bases; J trimming: 2 bases; junction bases outside the gene matches: 2. There are 15 residues in the CDR3. The germline CDR1 and CDR2 sequences are MNHEY and SVGEGT. The CDR3 loop is CASSYSSSGTYEQYF. DNA of the CDR3: TGTGCCAGCAGTTACTCGTCTAGCGGGACCTACGAGCAGTACTTC.

CDR3 protein: CASYPAAGSIHEQYF. CDR3 DNA: TGTGCCAGCTACCCGGCGGCAGGGTCTATCCACGAGCAGTACTTC. V gene TRBV7-2 combines with J gene TRBJ2-7, with D possibly being TRBD1 (5 bases). CDR3 size: 15 residues. V dropped 8 bases and J dropped 5 bases, with 22 bases sitting between them. The germline V gene has CDR1 SGHTA and CDR2 FQGNSA.

The chain links TRBV9 to TRBJ1-2; tentatively, D is TRBD1 (5 bases). Between the trimmed V and J ends, which lost 4 bases and 5 bases, there was a span of 12 bases. The CDR3 has 13 residues. Per the germline V gene, CDR1 is SGDLS and CDR2 is YYNGEE. The CDR3 reads CASSLGGRYGYTF. CDR3 DNA: TGTGCCAGCAGCCTGGGGGGGAGGTATGGCTACACCTTC.